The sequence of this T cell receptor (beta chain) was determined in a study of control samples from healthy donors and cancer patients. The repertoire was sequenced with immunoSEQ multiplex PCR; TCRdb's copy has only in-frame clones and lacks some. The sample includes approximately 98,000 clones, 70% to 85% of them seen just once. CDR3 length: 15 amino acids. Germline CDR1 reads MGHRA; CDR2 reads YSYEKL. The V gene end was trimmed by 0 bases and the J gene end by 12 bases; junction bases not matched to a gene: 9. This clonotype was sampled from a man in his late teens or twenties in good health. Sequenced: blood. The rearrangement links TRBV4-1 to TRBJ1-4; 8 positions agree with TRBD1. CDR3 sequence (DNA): TGCGCCAGCAGCCAAGACCCGACAGGGGCCGAGGAACTGTTTTTT. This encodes CASSQDPTGAEELFF.